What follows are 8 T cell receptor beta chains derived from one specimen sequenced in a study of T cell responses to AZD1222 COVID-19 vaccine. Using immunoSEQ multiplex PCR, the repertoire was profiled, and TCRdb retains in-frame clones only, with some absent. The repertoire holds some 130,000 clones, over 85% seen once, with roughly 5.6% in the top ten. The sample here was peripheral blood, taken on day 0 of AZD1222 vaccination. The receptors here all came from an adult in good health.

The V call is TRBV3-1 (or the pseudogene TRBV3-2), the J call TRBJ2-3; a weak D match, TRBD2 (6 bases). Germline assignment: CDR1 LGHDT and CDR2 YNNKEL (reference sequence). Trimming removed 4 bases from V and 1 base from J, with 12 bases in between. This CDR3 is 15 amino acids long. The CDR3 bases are TGTGCCAGCAGCCGTACGGGAGTAGGCACAGATACGCAGTATTTT. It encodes CASSRTGVGTDTQYF.

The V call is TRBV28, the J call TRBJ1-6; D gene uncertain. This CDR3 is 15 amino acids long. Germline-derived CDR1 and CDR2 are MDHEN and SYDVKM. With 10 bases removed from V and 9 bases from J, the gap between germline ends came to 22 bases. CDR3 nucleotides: TGTGCCACCGAGAAACTGAGAGGTCCCTTTTCACCCCTCCACTTT. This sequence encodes CATEKLRGPFSPLHF.

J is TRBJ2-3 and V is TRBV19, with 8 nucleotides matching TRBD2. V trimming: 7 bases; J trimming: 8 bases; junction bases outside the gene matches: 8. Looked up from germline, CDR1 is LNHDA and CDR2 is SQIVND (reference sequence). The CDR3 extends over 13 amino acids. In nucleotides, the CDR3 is TGTGCCAGTAACGGGGGGGGATTGGGTACGCAGTATTTT. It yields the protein CASNGGGLGTQYF. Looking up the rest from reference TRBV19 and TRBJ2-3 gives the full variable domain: DGGITQSPKYLFRKEGQNVTLSCEQNLNHDAMYWYRQDPGQGLRLIYYSQIVNDFQKGDIAEGYSVSREKKESFPLTVTSAQKNPTAFYLCASNGGGLGTQYFGPGTRLTVL.

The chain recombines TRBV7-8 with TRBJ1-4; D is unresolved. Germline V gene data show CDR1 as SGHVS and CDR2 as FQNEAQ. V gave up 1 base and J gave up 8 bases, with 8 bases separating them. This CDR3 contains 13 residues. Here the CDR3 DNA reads TGTGCCAGCAGCTTAGTCCAGGAGGAAAAACTGTTTTTT. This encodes CASSLVQEEKLFF. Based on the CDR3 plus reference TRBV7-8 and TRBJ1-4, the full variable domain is GAGVSQSPRYKVAKRGQDVALRCDPISGHVSLFWYQQALGQGPEFLTYFQNEAQLDKSGLPSDRFFAERPEGSVSTLKIQRTQQEDSAVYLCASSLVQEEKLFFGSGTQLSVL.

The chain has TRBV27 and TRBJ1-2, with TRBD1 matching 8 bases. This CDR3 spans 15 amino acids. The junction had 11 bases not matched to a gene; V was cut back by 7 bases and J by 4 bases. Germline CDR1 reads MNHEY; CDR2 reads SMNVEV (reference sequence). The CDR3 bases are TGTGCCAGCAAACTACTGACAGGGGCGGGCTATGGCTACACCTTC. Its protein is CASKLLTGAGYGYTF.

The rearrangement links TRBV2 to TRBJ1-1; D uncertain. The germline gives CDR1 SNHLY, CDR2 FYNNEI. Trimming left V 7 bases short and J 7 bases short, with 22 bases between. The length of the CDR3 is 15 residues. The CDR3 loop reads CASNVLSGSKGEAFF. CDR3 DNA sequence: TGTGCCAGCAATGTCCTTAGCGGCAGTAAGGGTGAAGCTTTCTTT.

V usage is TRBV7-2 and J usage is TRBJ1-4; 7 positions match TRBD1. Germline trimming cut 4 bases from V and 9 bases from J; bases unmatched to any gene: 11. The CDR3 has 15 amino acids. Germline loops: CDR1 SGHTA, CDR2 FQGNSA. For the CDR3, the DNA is TGTGCCAGCAGCTCGGGGGGGACAGCCGGGCAAAAACTGTTTTTT. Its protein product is CASSSGGTAGQKLFF.

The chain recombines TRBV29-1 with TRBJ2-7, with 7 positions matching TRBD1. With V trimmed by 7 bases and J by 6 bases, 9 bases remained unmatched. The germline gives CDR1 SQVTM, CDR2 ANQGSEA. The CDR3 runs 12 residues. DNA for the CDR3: TGCAGCGCGTCGGACAGGAGAGGCGAGCAGTACTTC. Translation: CSASDRRGEQYF.